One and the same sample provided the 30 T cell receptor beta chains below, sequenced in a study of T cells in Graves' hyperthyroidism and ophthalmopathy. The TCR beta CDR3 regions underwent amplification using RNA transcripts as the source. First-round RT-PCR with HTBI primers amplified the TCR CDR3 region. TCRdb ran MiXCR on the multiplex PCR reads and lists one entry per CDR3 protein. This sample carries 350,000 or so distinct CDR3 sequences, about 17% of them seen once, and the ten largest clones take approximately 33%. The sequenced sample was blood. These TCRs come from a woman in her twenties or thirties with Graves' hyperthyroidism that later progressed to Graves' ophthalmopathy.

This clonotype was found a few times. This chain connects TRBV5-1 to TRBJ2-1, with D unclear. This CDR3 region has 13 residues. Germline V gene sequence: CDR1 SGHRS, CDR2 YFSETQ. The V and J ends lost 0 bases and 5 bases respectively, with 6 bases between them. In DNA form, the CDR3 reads TGCGCCAGCAGCTTGGCCGGGCACAATGAGCAGTTCTTC. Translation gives CASSLAGHNEQFF.

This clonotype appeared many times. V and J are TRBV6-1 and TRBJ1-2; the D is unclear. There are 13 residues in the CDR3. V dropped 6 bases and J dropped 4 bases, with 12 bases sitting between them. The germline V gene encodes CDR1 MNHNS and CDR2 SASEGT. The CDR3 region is CASSSTASYGYTF. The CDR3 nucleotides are TGTGCCAGCAGCTCGACGGCGAGCTATGGCTACACCTTC.

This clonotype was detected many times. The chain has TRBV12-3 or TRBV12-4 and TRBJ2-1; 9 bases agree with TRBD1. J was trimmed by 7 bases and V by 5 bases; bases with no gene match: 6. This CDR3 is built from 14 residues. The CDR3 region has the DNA TGTGCCAGCAGTCCGGGACAGGGATTTAATGAGCAGTTCTTC. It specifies CASSPGQGFNEQFF.

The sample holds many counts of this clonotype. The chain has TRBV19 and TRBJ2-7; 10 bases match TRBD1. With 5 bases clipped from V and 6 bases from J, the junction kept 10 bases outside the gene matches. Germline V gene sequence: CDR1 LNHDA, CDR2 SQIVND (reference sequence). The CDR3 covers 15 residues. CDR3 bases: TGTGCCAGTAGTCGATCCGGGGACAGGGGTGGCGAGCAGTACTTC. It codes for CASSRSGDRGGEQYF.

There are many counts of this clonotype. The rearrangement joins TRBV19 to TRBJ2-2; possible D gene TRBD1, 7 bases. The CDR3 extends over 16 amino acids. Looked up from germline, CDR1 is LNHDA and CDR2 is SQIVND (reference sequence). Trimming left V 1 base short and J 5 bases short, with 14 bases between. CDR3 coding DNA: TGTGCCAGTAGTATAGGGAGGGGGCTGATGACCGGGGAGCTGTTTTTT. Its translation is CASSIGRGLMTGELFF.

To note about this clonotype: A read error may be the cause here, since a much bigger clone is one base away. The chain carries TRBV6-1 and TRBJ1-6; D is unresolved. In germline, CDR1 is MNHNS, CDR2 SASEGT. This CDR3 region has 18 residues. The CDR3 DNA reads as TGTGCCAGCAGTGAATATCCGTCCGGAAGGTCTTATAATTCACCCCTCCGCTTT. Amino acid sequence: CASSEYPSGRSYNSPLRF.

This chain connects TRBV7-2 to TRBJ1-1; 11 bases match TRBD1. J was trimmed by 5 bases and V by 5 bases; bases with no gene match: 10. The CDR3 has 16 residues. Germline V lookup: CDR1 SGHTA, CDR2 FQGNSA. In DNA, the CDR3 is TGTGCCAGCAGCACGACCCGGGACAGGGGGTTTACTGAAGCTTTCTTT. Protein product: CASSTTRDRGFTEAFF.

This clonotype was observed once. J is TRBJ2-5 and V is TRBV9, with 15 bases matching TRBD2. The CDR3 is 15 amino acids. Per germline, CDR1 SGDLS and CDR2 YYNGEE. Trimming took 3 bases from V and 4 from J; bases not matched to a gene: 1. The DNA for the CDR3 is TGTGCCAGCAGCGCGGGACTAGCGGGAGGAGAGACCCAGTACTTC. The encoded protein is CASSAGLAGGETQYF.

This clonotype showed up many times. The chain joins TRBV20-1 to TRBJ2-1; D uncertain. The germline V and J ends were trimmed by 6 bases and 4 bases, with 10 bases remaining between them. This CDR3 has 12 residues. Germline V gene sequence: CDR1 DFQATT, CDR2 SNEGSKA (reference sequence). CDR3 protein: CSARPRYNEQFF. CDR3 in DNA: TGCAGTGCCAGGCCGCGGTACAATGAGCAGTTCTTC.

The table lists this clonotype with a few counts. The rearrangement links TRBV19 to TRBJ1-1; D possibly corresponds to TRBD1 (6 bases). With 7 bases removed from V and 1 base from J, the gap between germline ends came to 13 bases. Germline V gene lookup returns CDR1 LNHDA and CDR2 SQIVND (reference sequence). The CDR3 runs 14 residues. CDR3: CASKKGVANTEAFF. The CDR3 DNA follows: TGTGCCAGTAAAAAGGGGGTCGCGAACACTGAAGCTTTCTTT.

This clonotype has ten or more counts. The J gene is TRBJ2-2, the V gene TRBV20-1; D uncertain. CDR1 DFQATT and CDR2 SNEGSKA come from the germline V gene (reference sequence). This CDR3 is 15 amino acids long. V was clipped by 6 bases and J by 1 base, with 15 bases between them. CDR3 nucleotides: TGCAGTGCCCTTCCGGCCCAAAAGAACACCGGGGAGCTGTTTTTT. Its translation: CSALPAQKNTGELFF.

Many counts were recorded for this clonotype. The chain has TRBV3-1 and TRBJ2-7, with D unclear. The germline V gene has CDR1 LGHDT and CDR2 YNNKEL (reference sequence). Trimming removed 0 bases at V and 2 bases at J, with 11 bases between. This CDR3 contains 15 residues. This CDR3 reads CASSQDDGEAYEQYF. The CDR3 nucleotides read TGTGCCAGCAGCCAAGATGACGGAGAAGCCTACGAGCAGTACTTC.

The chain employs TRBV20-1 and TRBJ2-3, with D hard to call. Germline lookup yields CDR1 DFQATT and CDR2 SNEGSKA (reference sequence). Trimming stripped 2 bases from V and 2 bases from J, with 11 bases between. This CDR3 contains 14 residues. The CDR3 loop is CSARTRTYTDTQYF. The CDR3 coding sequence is TGCAGTGCTAGAACGCGTACGTACACAGATACGCAGTATTTT.

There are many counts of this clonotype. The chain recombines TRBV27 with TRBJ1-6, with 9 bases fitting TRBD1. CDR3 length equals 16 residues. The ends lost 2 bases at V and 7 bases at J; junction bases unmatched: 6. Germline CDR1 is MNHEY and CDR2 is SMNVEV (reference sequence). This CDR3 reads CASSLNRGLGNSPLHF. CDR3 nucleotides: TGTGCCAGCAGTTTAAACAGGGGGCTAGGGAATTCACCCCTCCACTTT.

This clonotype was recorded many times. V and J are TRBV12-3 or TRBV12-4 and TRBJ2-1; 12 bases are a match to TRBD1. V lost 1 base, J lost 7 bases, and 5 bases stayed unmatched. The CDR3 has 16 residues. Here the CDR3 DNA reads TGTGCCAGCAGTTTAGTGGGACAGGGGGCTTCTAATGAGCAGTTCTTC. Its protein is CASSLVGQGASNEQFF.

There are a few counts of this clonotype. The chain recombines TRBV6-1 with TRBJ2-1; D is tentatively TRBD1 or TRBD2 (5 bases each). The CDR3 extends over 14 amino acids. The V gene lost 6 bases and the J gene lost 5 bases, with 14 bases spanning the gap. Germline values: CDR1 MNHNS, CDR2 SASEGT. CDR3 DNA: TGTGCCAGCAGCCCTCGCCAGGGAGACAATGAGCAGTTCTTC. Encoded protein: CASSPRQGDNEQFF.

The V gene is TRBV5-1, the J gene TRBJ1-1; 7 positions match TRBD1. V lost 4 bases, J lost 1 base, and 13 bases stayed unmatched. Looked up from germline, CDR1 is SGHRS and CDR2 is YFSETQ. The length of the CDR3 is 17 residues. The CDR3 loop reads CASSSRDSIKQNTEAFF. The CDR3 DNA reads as TGCGCCAGCAGCAGCCGGGACAGCATAAAACAGAACACTGAAGCTTTCTTT.

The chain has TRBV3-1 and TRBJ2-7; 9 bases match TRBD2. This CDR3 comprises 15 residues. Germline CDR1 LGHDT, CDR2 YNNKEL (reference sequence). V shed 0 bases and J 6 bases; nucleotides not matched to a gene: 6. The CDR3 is CASSQDVGGRGEQYF. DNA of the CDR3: TGTGCCAGCAGCCAAGACGTCGGCGGGAGGGGCGAGCAGTACTTC.

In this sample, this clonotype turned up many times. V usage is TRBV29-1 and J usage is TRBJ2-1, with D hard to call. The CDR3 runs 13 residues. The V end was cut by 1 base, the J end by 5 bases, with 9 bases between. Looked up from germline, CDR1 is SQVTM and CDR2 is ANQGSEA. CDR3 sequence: CSVEGRPHNEQFF. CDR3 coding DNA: TGCAGCGTTGAAGGTAGACCTCACAATGAGCAGTTCTTC.

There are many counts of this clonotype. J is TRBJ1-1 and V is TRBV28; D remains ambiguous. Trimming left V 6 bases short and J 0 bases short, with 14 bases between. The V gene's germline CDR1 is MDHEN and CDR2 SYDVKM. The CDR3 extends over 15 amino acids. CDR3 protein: CASSPQAGMNTEAFF. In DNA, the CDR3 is TGTGCCAGCAGCCCGCAGGCAGGCATGAACACTGAAGCTTTCTTT.

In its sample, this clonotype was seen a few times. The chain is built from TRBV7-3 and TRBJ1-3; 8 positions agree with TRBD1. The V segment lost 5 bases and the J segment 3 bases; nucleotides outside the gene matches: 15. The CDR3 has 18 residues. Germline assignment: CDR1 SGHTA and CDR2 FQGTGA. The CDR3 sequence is CASSSGGQGLSGGNTIYF. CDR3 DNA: TGTGCCAGCAGCAGCGGTGGACAGGGTCTTTCGGGTGGAAACACCATATATTTT.

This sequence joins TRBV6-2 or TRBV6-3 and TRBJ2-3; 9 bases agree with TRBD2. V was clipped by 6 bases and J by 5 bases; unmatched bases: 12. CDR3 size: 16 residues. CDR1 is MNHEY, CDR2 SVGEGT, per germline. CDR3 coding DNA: TGTGCCAGCAGGGACCTCATAGCGGGAGAAGAAGATACGCAGTATTTT. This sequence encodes CASRDLIAGEEDTQYF.

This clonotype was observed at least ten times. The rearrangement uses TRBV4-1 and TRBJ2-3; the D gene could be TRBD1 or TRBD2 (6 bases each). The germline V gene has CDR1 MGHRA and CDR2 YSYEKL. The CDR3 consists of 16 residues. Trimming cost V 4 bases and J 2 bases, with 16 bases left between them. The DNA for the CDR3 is TGCGCCAGCAGCCTCGAGGGGGGATCCTACACAGATACGCAGTATTTT. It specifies CASSLEGGSYTDTQYF.

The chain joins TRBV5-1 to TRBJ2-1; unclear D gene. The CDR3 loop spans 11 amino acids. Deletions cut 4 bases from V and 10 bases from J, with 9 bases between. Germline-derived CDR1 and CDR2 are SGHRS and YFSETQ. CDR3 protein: CASSGGREQFF. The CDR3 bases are TGCGCCAGCAGCGGTGGAAGGGAGCAGTTCTTC.

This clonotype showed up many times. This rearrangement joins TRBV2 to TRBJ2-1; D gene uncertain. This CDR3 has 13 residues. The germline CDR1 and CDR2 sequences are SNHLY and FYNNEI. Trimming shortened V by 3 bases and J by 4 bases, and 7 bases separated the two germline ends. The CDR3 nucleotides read TGTGCCAGCAGTGAGGGCAGTTACAATGAGCAGTTCTTC. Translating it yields CASSEGSYNEQFF.

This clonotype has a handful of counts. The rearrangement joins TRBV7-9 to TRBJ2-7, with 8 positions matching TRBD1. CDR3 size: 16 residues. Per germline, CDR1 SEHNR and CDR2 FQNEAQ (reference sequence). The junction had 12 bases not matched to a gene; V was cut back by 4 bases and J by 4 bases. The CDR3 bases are TGTGCCAGCAGCTCAACTAAACAGGGGGGTTTTTACGAGCAGTACTTC. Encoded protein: CASSSTKQGGFYEQYF.

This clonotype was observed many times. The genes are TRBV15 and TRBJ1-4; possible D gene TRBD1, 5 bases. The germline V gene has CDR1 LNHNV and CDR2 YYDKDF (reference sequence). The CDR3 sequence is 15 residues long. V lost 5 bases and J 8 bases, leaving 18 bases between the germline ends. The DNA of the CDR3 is TGTGCCACCAGCTCGCAGACAGACTCTTACGAAAAACTGTTTTTT. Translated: CATSSQTDSYEKLFF.

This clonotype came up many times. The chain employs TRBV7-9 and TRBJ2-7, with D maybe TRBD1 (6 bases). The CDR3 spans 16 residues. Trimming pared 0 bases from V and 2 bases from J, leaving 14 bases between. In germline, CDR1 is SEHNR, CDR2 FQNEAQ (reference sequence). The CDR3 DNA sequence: TGTGCCAGCAGCTTAGCGGGGAAGGGGGAGACCTACGAGCAGTACTTC. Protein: CASSLAGKGETYEQYF.

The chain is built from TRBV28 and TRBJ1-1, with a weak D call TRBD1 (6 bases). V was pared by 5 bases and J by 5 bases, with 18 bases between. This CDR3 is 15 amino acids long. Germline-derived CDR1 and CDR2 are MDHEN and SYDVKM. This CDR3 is CASSAPGTPTTEAFF. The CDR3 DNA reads TGTGCCAGCAGTGCCCCCGGGACACCGACGACTGAAGCTTTCTTT.

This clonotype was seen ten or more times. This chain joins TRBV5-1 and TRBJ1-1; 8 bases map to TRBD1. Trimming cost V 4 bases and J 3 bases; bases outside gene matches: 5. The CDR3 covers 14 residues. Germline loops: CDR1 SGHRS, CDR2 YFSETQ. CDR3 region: CASSPDRADTEAFF. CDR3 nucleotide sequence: TGCGCCAGCAGCCCGGACAGGGCGGACACTGAAGCTTTCTTT.